This T cell receptor beta chain was observed in a study of blood T cell repertoires in COVID-19. The wider study: T cells, B-cell-depleted T cells, or PBMCs supplied cDNA or gDNA.

Germline V gene data show CDR1 as SQVTM and CDR2 as ANQGSEA. This CDR3 comprises 14 residues. V lost 5 bases and J lost 1; bases outside the gene matches: 3. In the authors' methods: Estimation of nucleated cell counts was performed using reference gene primer amplification. Here immunoSEQ multiplex PCR was the method, and the copy in TCRdb shows in-frame clones only, minus some. The V and J calls and clone size come from that table; D and trimming were worked out from the DNA. There are about 310,000 clones in the sample; around 86% occur only once, and 1% lies in the top ten. The sequenced material came from peripheral blood. This chain connects TRBV29-1 to TRBJ2-2; TRBD1 agrees at 8 bases. This receptor was taken from a man aged 50-60 years with active or convalescent COVID-19. Written as DNA, the CDR3 is TGCAGCGTTTTCGACAGGGGGAACACCGGGGAGCTGTTTTTT. Translated, it gives CSVFDRGNTGELFF.